This T cell receptor (beta chain) was captured by sequencing in a study of blood T cell repertoires in COVID-19 (dated by TCRdb to 2018 to 2020). Study-wide context: Samples covering the acute and convalescent phases of COVID-19 were provided by collaborators in the United States, Italy and Spain. A de-identified subject ID, COVID-19 status, age in years and sex were almost always included in the sample metadata. The prospective study material was composed of cDNA or gDNA derived from T cells, B-cell-depleted T cells, or PBMCs. A freely available public database, intended as a resource for researchers studying the immune response to SARS-CoV-2, is where the repertoires were released. Subjects who had been exposed to COVID-19, were actively infected with it, or had recovered from it provided the deeply sampled blood TCRbeta repertoires that made up the dataset. Where available, HLA class I and class II types were taken from metadata supplied by the sample provider and were not determined by assay-based typing. Samples were obtained from the ongoing ImmuneRACE study (first 160 participants) and from some 1,200 subjects provided by 6 global collaborators. On the study overall, not on this receptor specifically: Clinical and demographic metadata were provided uncurated, with the amount varying by source and participant.

Each collaborating institution followed its own protocols to collect whole blood in K2EDTA tubes. For TCRbeta analysis, collaborator samples were shipped as frozen whole blood, as isolated PBMCs, or as DNA extracted from either sample type. About this clone: Its target antigen remains unknown. Per-nucleotide qualities are absent, and no much larger clonotype sits a single base away.

TCRbeta CDR3 regions were amplified from genomic DNA by means of the immunoSEQ Assay, a bias-controlled multiplex PCR. Per the source publication's procedure: Within the assay, amplification of reference gene primers was used to estimate how many nucleated cells each sample contained. To quantify the absolute abundance of each unique TCRbeta CDR3 rearrangement, sequence reads were collapsed and filtered. For each sample, productive Simpson clonality was calculated as the square root of Simpson's diversity index across productive rearrangements. TCRdb carries this immuneACCESS record with in-frame sequences only. Its versions omit some clonotypes, under half of them owing to an unresolved V gene in the studies checked, with the rest unexplained. V, J and clone size are taken as reported in that table, and D and trimming were inferred from the DNA itself. Here the sample has more than 200,000 clones; over 80% occur a single time. The leading ten clones occupy roughly 30% of the sample.

From the germline V gene (reference sequence), CDR1 is LGHDT and CDR2 is YNNKEL. Counted from cysteine to phenylalanine, this CDR3 has 13 amino acids. Only CDR3 DNA remains: 39 bases, in frame from the first base. V gives up 5 bases and J gives up 4 bases, and the segment between their germline ends measures 11 bases. What was sequenced was peripheral blood. The rearrangement joined TRBV3-1 (or the pseudogene TRBV3-2) to TRBJ2-5, with TRBD2 tentatively as D gene (6 bases match). The origin of this receptor is a man in his forties or fifties with acute or convalescent COVID-19. At the DNA level, the sequence is TGTGCCAGCAGCAGGGACTTAGGAGAGACCCAGTACTTC. Translated, this is CASSRDLGETQYF.